A single sample is the source of the 28 T cell receptor beta chains below, sequenced in a study of identical twins. Each CDR3 protein gets one entry after TCRdb re-called the 5' RACE reads with MiXCR. The sample has 250,000 to 350,000 distinct CDR3 sequences; 9.5% are singletons. These data were likewise used in another study, on yellow fever vaccine responses in identical twins.

Sequenced: CD8+ T cells sorted from blood. These receptors were taken from a young woman in good health.

This clonotype occurred many times. This sequence joins TRBV4-3 and TRBJ2-5; D is possibly TRBD2 (5 bases). V was shortened by 0 bases and J by 5 bases, with 13 bases between the two germline ends. In germline, CDR1 is LGHNA, CDR2 YSLEER. The CDR3 runs 15 residues. The CDR3 DNA is TGCGCCAGCAGCCAAGATCCGGGAACTCGGGAGACCCAGTACTTC. It translates to CASSQDPGTRETQYF.

Many counts were recorded for this clonotype. The genes are TRBV20-1 and TRBJ2-1; 9 bases match TRBD2. Germline V gene sequence: CDR1 DFQATT, CDR2 SNEGSKA (reference sequence). The CDR3 spans 14 residues. The CDR3 spells CSAGIAGDYNEQFF. The CDR3, as DNA: TGCAGCGCGGGTATAGCGGGAGACTACAATGAGCAGTTCTTC.

In this sample, this clonotype turned up many times. The chain employs TRBV6-1 and TRBJ2-3, with 7 bases aligning to TRBD2. The CDR3 is 14 amino acids. Germline CDR1 reads MNHNS; CDR2 reads SASEGT. Trimming took 10 bases from V and 2 from J; bases not matched to a gene: 9. CDR3 sequence reads: CAMTSGEITDTQYF. CDR3 in DNA: TGTGCCATGACGAGCGGGGAAATCACAGATACGCAGTATTTT.

There are many counts of this clonotype. The J gene is TRBJ2-1, the V gene TRBV9; either TRBD1 or TRBD2 may fit D (5 bases each). Trimming removed 0 bases from V and 5 bases from J, with 9 bases in between. The length of the CDR3 is 14 residues. Germline CDR1 is SGDLS and CDR2 is YYNGEE. CDR3 DNA sequence: TGTGCCAGCAGCGTAGGGGGGACGGACAATGAGCAGTTCTTC. It encodes CASSVGGTDNEQFF.

This clonotype was picked up a small number of times. The chain carries TRBV7-9 and TRBJ2-3; the match to TRBD2 covers 9 bases. Germline loops: CDR1 SEHNR, CDR2 FQNEAQ (reference sequence). The CDR3 has 15 amino acids. With V trimmed by 2 bases and J by 1 base, 1 base remained unmatched. The CDR3 protein is CASSLKRGGTDTQYF. The CDR3 coding sequence is TGTGCCAGCAGCTTAAAGCGGGGGGGCACAGATACGCAGTATTTT.

The chain is built from TRBV20-1 and TRBJ2-1, with a weak D call TRBD1 (5 bases). V was trimmed by 0 bases and J by 6 bases, leaving 12 bases between them. This CDR3 comprises 14 residues. The germline V gene encodes CDR1 DFQATT and CDR2 SNEGSKA (reference sequence). The CDR3 DNA sequence: TGCAGTGCTAGAGATGGCGCAGGGCCCAATGAGCAGTTCTTC. Translating gives CSARDGAGPNEQFF.

This clonotype was seen more than once but under ten times. V is TRBV7-3 and J is TRBJ1-5; D gene ambiguous. Germline lookup yields CDR1 SGHTA and CDR2 FQGTGA. Trimming cost V 5 bases and J 6 bases, with 11 bases left between them. The CDR3 spans 13 residues. CDR3 sequence (DNA): TGTGCCAGCAGCGCAAGCCTAGGTCAGCCCCAGCATTTT. Protein: CASSASLGQPQHF.

This clonotype was detected a few times. This chain joins TRBV5-1 and TRBJ2-3, with 11 bases that match TRBD2. With 4 bases clipped from V and 5 bases from J, the junction kept 9 bases outside the gene matches. The germline V gene encodes CDR1 SGHRS and CDR2 YFSETQ. The CDR3 totals 16 residues. The CDR3 nucleotides are TGCGCCAGCAGCCCCCGACTAGCGGGGAGAGAAGATACGCAGTATTTT. This translates into CASSPRLAGREDTQYF.

The V and J genes are TRBV19 and TRBJ2-1, with a possible D match to TRBD2 (5 bases). This CDR3 is built from 13 residues. Germline V CDR1 and CDR2: LNHDA, SQIVND (reference sequence). Trimming took off 9 bases at V and 13 bases at J, with 22 bases between the two ends. CDR3 nucleotide sequence: TGTGCCAGCAGCCCCGGGATCATCTGCTATCAGTTCTTC. It codes for CASSPGIICYQFF.

The chain uses TRBV7-9 and TRBJ2-7; 7 bases are shared with TRBD1. The V gene end was trimmed by 3 bases and the J gene end by 2 bases; junction bases not matched to a gene: 7. The CDR3 is made up of 15 amino acids. CDR1 is SEHNR, CDR2 FQNEAQ, per germline (reference sequence). The chain's CDR3 is CASSFSGTVTYEQYF. DNA for the CDR3: TGTGCCAGCAGCTTTTCCGGGACAGTGACCTACGAGCAGTACTTC. Full variable domain (rest looked up from reference TRBV7-9 and TRBJ2-7): DTGVSQNPRHKITKRGQNVTFRCDPISEHNRLYWYRQTLGQGPEFLTYFQNEAQLEKSRLLSDRFSAERPKGSFSTLEIQRTEQGDSAMYLCASSFSGTVTYEQYFGPGTRLTVT.

This clonotype has a count of ten or more. The V gene is TRBV5-1, the J gene TRBJ1-2; D unresolved. Per the germline V gene, CDR1 is SGHRS and CDR2 is YFSETQ. V lost 6 bases and J lost 6, with 12 bases in between. The CDR3 consists of 12 residues. CDR3 sequence reads: CASKSASDGYTF. In DNA form, the CDR3 reads TGCGCCAGCAAAAGCGCTTCGGATGGCTACACCTTC.

This clonotype was recorded many times. The rearrangement links TRBV10-3 to TRBJ2-7, with D perhaps matching TRBD1 (5 bases). This CDR3 is built from 13 residues. The V and J ends lost 1 base and 7 bases respectively, with 11 bases between them. Germline V lookup: CDR1 ENHRY, CDR2 SYGVKD. CDR3 sequence (DNA): TGTGCCATCAGTGAGTGGGCAGGGCCAGAGCAGTACTTC. Translating it yields CAISEWAGPEQYF.

The chain couples TRBV7-8 to TRBJ2-5; D is perhaps TRBD2 (7 bases). V lost 1 base, J lost 2 bases, and 20 bases lay in between. The CDR3 runs to 18 residues. Germline values: CDR1 SGHVS, CDR2 FQNEAQ. CDR3 sequence (DNA): TGTGCCAGCAGCTTAGTACCGCGAAAAAGGGGGGGGCAAGAGACCCAGTACTTC. Amino acids: CASSLVPRKRGGQETQYF.

This sequence joins TRBV12-3 or TRBV12-4 and TRBJ1-4, with D perhaps TRBD1 (5 bases). The CDR3 is 15 residues long. The V end was cut by 0 bases, the J end by 2 bases, with 7 bases between. CDR3 residues: CASSLATVTNEKLFF. CDR3 DNA sequence: TGTGCCAGCAGTTTAGCGACAGTTACTAATGAAAAACTGTTTTTT.

The chain joins TRBV6-5 to TRBJ2-3; the D gene is possibly TRBD2 (7 bases). CDR1 is MNHEY and CDR2 is SVGAGI in the germline V gene. Between the trimmed V and J ends, which lost 4 bases and 4 bases, there was a span of 15 bases. The CDR3 is made up of 15 amino acids. The CDR3 spells CASSFFRGGADTQYF. The DNA for the CDR3 is TGTGCCAGCAGTTTTTTTAGGGGGGGAGCAGATACGCAGTATTTT.

There are many counts of this clonotype. The chain joins TRBV7-9 to TRBJ2-1, with D perhaps TRBD2 (6 bases). CDR3 length: 16 amino acids. The germline V and J ends were trimmed by 5 bases and 2 bases, with 16 bases remaining between them. Germline V gene lookup returns CDR1 SEHNR and CDR2 FQNEAQ (reference sequence). The CDR3 reads CASSGYRDSTYNEQFF. Written as DNA, the CDR3 is TGTGCCAGCAGCGGATACCGGGACTCGACCTACAATGAGCAGTTCTTC.

This clonotype was counted a few times. This chain joins TRBV18 and TRBJ2-7; D gene uncertain. The CDR3 covers 14 residues. The V gene's germline CDR1 is KGHSH and CDR2 LQKENI. V was trimmed by 5 bases and J by 1 base, leaving 12 bases between them. The CDR3 bases are TGTGCCAGCTCATCCTCGGACGGATCCTACGAGCAGTACTTC. It yields the protein CASSSSDGSYEQYF.

This clonotype has only a few counts. CDR3 coding DNA: TGTGCCAGCAGCCAGGGAGGACTAGCGGGAGCGGAGTTCTTC. Protein sequence: CASSQGGLAGAEFF. This rearrangement joins TRBV14 to TRBJ2-1; TRBD2 agrees at 13 bases. The V gene end was trimmed by 3 bases and the J gene end by 14 bases; junction bases not matched to a gene: 7. The CDR3 is made up of 14 amino acids. Germline CDR1 is SGHDN and CDR2 is FVKESK. Full variable domain (rest looked up from reference TRBV14 and TRBJ2-1): EAGVTQFPSHSVIEKGQTVTLRCDPISGHDNLYWYRRVMGKEIKFLLHFVKESKQDESGMPNNRFLAERTGGTYSTLKVQPAELEDSGVYFCASSQGGLAGAEFFGPGTRLTVL.

This clonotype was seen repeatedly, ten times or more. The chain employs TRBV5-5 and TRBJ2-2; a weak D match, TRBD2 (6 bases). Germline V lookup: CDR1 SGHKS, CDR2 YYEKEE (reference sequence). Trimming took 7 bases from V and 2 from J, leaving 15 bases between them. This CDR3 is built from 15 residues. CDR3 protein: CASGPGLLNTGELFF. CDR3 sequence (DNA): TGTGCCAGCGGGCCGGGACTCTTAAACACCGGGGAGCTGTTTTTT.

The CDR3 sequence is CATSDLPAYQETQYF. The CDR3 region has the DNA TGTGCCACCAGTGATTTGCCGGCGTACCAAGAGACCCAGTACTTC. V is TRBV24-1 and J is TRBJ2-5; no firm D call. V was shortened by 0 bases and J by 0 bases, with 7 bases between the two germline ends. CDR1 KGHDR and CDR2 SFDVKD come from the germline V gene. The CDR3 contains 15 residues.

This clonotype was picked up a small number of times. The chain combines TRBV5-8 with TRBJ2-1; 14 bases fit TRBD2. The CDR3 runs 16 residues. V shed 4 bases, J shed 8 bases, and the junction held 8 bases outside the gene matches. CDR1 and CDR2 (germline): SGHTS, YDEGEE. The CDR3 reads CASSLGTSGGYYEQFF. CDR3 nucleotide sequence: TGTGCCAGCAGCCTCGGGACTAGCGGGGGTTATTATGAGCAGTTCTTC.

The chain joins TRBV15 to TRBJ1-5; D is unclear. This CDR3 comprises 16 residues. Germline CDR1 and CDR2: LNHNV and YYDKDF (reference sequence). Deletions cut 1 base from V and 0 bases from J, with 10 bases between. The CDR3 coding sequence is TGTGCCACCAGCAGAGGACGGCAGACTAGCAATCAGCCCCAGCATTTT. Amino acid sequence: CATSRGRQTSNQPQHF.

This clonotype was seen more than once but under ten times. The CDR3 here is CASSPISVRNQETQYF. CDR3 bases: TGTGCCAGCAGCCCTATTAGCGTTCGCAACCAAGAGACCCAGTACTTC. This chain uses TRBV28 with TRBJ2-5; D may be TRBD2 (5 bases). The V end was cut by 6 bases, the J end by 0 bases, with 17 bases between. There are 16 residues in the CDR3. Germline V gene data show CDR1 as MDHEN and CDR2 as SYDVKM.

The CDR3 DNA follows: TGTGCCAGCAGCTTCGGGACAGGTCCTTCCTACGAGCAGTACTTC. Amino acid sequence: CASSFGTGPSYEQYF. The chain is built from TRBV11-2 and TRBJ2-7; 8 nucleotides match TRBD1. The CDR3 runs 15 residues. CDR1 is SGHAT, CDR2 FQNNGV, per germline. V lost 3 bases and J lost 1; bases outside the gene matches: 5.

This clonotype was detected many times. The J gene is TRBJ2-1, the V gene TRBV7-9, with 13 nucleotides matching TRBD2. CDR3 size: 16 residues. Germline loops: CDR1 SEHNR, CDR2 FQNEAQ (reference sequence). The V segment lost 5 bases and the J segment 6 bases; nucleotides outside the gene matches: 7. CDR3: CASSLKGLAGLNEQFF. The CDR3 DNA is TGTGCCAGCAGCCTAAAGGGACTAGCGGGACTCAATGAGCAGTTCTTC.

The chain links TRBV4-1 to TRBJ1-2; D gene ambiguous. Germline V lookup: CDR1 MGHRA, CDR2 YSYEKL. V lost 0 bases to trimming and J lost 8 bases, with 7 bases between them. The CDR3 is 12 amino acids. The CDR3 protein is CASSQDPRGYTF. The DNA of the CDR3 is TGCGCCAGCAGCCAAGACCCCCGCGGCTACACCTTC.

In its sample, this clonotype was seen many times. The chain is built from TRBV7-9 and TRBJ2-1; TRBD2 matches at 10 bases. Trimming cost V 4 bases and J 0 bases; bases outside gene matches: 6. Germline V gene sequence: CDR1 SEHNR, CDR2 FQNEAQ (reference sequence). The CDR3 has 17 amino acids. This CDR3 reads CASSSPAGGRSYNEQFF. In DNA form, the CDR3 reads TGTGCCAGCAGCTCTCCAGCGGGGGGGCGCTCCTACAATGAGCAGTTCTTC.

This clonotype was seen many times. In nucleotides, the CDR3 is TGTGCCAGCAGCTATACGTGGCAGGTGAACACTGAAGCTTTCTTT. This gives the protein CASSYTWQVNTEAFF. The chain has TRBV6-2 or TRBV6-3 and TRBJ1-1; D unclear. Deletions cut 6 bases from V and 0 bases from J, with 14 bases between. The germline CDR1 and CDR2 sequences are MNHEY and SVGEGT. The CDR3 totals 15 residues.